This T cell receptor (beta chain) was sequenced in a study of response to subunit inactivated influenza vaccine. TCRdb passed the RT-PCR reads through MiXCR, listing each CDR3 protein once. This sample carries 300,000 to 350,000 distinct CDR3 sequences, about 20% of them seen once, and the ten largest clones take around 10%. V was shortened by 2 bases and J by 4 bases, with 11 bases between the two germline ends. The CDR3 is 14 residues long. Germline V gives CDR1 MNHEY, CDR2 SVGAGI. Comments on this clonotype: Its antigen is unknown.

Study-level results: New T cells are recruited in small numbers by each seasonal influenza vaccination, according to the authors' suggestion.

The material was PBMCs from blood, obtained less than 22 months after vaccination. This clonotype was obtained from a man aged 50 to 75 who received an inactivated influenza vaccine. This chain uses TRBV6-5 with TRBJ1-2; tentative D call: TRBD1 (6 bases). CDR3 DNA: TGTGCCAGCAGTTACGAAGGGACAAGCTATGGCTACACCTTC. Its protein is CASSYEGTSYGYTF.